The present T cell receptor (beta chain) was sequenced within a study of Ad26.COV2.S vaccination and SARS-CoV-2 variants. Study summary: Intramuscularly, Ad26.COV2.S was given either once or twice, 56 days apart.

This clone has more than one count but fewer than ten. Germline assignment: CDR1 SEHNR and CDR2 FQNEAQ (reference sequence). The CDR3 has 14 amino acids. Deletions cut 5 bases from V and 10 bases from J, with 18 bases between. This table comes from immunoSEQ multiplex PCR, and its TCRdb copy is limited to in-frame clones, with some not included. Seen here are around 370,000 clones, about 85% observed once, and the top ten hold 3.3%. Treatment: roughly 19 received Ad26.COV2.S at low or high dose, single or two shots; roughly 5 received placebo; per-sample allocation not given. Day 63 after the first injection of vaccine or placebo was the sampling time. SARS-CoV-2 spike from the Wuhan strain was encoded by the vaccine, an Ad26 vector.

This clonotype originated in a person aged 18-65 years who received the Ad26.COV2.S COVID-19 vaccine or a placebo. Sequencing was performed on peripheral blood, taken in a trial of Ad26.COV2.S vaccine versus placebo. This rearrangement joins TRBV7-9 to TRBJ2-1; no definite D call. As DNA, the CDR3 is TGTGCCAGCAGCCCCCTGGGCTTGGGTGGGGAGCAGTTCTTC. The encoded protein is CASSPLGLGGEQFF.